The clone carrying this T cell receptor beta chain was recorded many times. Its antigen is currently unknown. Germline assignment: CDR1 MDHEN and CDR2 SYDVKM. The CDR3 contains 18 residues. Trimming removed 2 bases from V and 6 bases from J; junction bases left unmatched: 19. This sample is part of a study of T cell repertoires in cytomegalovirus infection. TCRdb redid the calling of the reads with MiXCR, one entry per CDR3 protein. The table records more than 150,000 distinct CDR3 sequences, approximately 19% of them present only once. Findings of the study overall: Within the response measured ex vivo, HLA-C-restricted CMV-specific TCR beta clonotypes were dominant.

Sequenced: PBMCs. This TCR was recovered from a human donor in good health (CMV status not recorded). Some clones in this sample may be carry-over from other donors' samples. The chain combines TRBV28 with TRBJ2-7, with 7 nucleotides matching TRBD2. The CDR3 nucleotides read TGTGCCAGCAGTTTAGCCAACCAGGGTGGGGGACTATTTTTCGAGCAGTACTTC. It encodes CASSLANQGGGLFFEQYF. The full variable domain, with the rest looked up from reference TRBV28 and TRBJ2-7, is DVKVTQSSRYLVKRTGEKVFLECVQDMDHENMFWYRQDPGLGLRLIYFSYDVKMKEKGDIPEGYSVSREKKERFSLILESASTNQTSMYLCASSLANQGGGLFFEQYFGPGTRLTVT.